This entry concerns a single TCR beta chain. This specimen belongs to a study of blood T cell repertoires in COVID-19. In the authors' methods: The authors estimated nucleated cell counts from reference gene primer amplification. TCRdb's table, derived via immunoSEQ multiplex PCR, lists solely in-frame clones and lacks some. V and J calls and clone size are as listed in that table; D and trimming were resolved from the DNA. The table shows 200,000 to 250,000 clones, with around 86% occurring only once. Study members were between 18 and 89 years old and lived in 24 US regions. Participant-given clinical history determined each cohort assignment. This receptor was taken from a middle-aged woman with acute COVID-19. Sequences were obtained from PBMCs or T cells enriched from blood (not recorded which).

For the CDR3, the DNA is TGTGCCAGCAGTTACAAGTCGACACTCCCTAACTATGGCTACACCTTC. Protein product: CASSYKSTLPNYGYTF. V usage is TRBV6-5 and J usage is TRBJ1-2; D unclear. Germline V gene sequence: CDR1 MNHEY, CDR2 SVGAGI. Trimming cost V 2 bases and J 0 bases, with 13 bases left between them. This CDR3 has 16 amino acids.